This is a list of T cell receptor beta chains from one sample in a study of technical replicates of blood from a few donors. Assay: immunoSEQ multiplex PCR; the TCRdb copy retains only in-frame clones and omits some. The repertoire holds around 65,000 clones, with approximately 88% as singletons. What was sequenced was PBMCs. These receptors were collected from a human donor in good health. Some clones in this sample may be carry-over from other donors' samples. Both conserved end residues are part of each CDR3. The D gene is left open where the match is weak. Clone sizes are given selectively: once, few, many, or a class where the clone is expanded.

TRBV7-3	NA	NA	TRBJ2-3	TGTGCCAGCAGCCCCTCCCCCCCGGATACGCAGTATTTT	CASSPSPPDTQYF
TRBV4-2	NA	TRBD1	TRBJ2-7	TGTGCCAGCAGCCAACCCAACCGGGACAGGGGAGCCCACGAGCAGTACTTC	CASSQPNRDRGAHEQYF
TRBV2	NA	TRBD1	TRBJ2-1	TGTGCCAGCAGTGGACAGGGAAGGGATAATGAGCAGTTCTTC	CASSGQGRDNEQFF
TRBV30	NA	NA	TRBJ2-5	TGTGCCTGGGGTCTTACCCGGTACCAAGAGACCCAGTACTTC	CAWGLTRYQETQYF
TRBV5-1	NA	TRBD2	TRBJ2-5	TGCGCCAGCAGCACGGGGGGGGGAGAGACCCAGTACTTC	CASSTGGGETQYF
TRBV10-3	NA	TRBD1	TRBJ2-1	TGTGCCATCAGTGACTCGACAGGGAGCTCCTACAATGAGCAGTTCTTC	CAISDSTGSSYNEQFF
TRBV6-6	NA	NA	TRBJ1-2	TGTGCCAGCAGCCCCGGGACATCTGGCTACACCTTC	CASSPGTSGYTF
TRBV5-6	NA	TRBD2	TRBJ2-2	TGTGCCAGCAGCTTGGAACTAGCGGGGGGGCGAGATGGCGGGGAGCTGTTTTTT	CASSLELAGGRDGGELFF
TRBV4-2	NA	NA	TRBJ2-6	TGTGCCAGCAGCGCTGGACAGAACTCTGGGGCCAACGTCCTGACTTTC	CASSAGQNSGANVLTF
TRBV5-5	NA	NA	TRBJ2-2	TGTGCCAGCAGCTTTGGGGGGACCGGGGAGCTGTTTTTT	CASSFGGTGELFF
TRBV2	NA	NA	TRBJ1-4	TGTGCCAGCAGTGTAGGTCGGGCTAATGAAAAACTGTTTTTT	CASSVGRANEKLFF
TRBV7-2	NA	NA	TRBJ2-5	TGTGCCAGCAGCGGAGGCCTTCAAGAGACCCAGTACTTC	CASSGGLQETQYF
TRBV5-1	NA	TRBD2	TRBJ2-3	TGCGCCAGCAGCTTGAATCCTAGCGGGGTCACAGATACGCAGTATTTT	CASSLNPSGVTDTQYF
TRBV7-3	NA	NA	TRBJ2-3	TGTGCCAGCAGCTTAGGCAGCACAGATACGCAGTATTTT	CASSLGSTDTQYF
TRBV9	NA	NA	TRBJ1-6	TGTGCCAGCAGCTCCCGAGGGGGGGCAGGTTCACCCCTCCACTTT	CASSSRGGAGSPLHF
TRBV4-3	NA	NA	TRBJ2-5	TGCGCCAGCAGCCAAGATCCAGCGGTGGGGGAGACCCAGTACTTC	CASSQDPAVGETQYF
TRBV9	NA	TRBD1	TRBJ2-7	TGTGCCAGCAGCGCCCCCCCCGAGGACAGGGGATCCTACGAGCAGTACTTC	CASSAPPEDRGSYEQYF
TRBV7-3	NA	TRBD1	TRBJ1-3	TGTGCCAGCAGCCGGCAGGGGGGTGCTGGAAACACCATATATTTT	CASSRQGGAGNTIYF
TRBV4-3	NA	NA	TRBJ1-3	TGCGCCAGCAGCCAAGAAAACGGGAACTCTGGAAACACCATATATTTT	CASSQENGNSGNTIYF
TRBV10-3	few	TRBD2	TRBJ2-5	TGTGCCATCAGCGGATCCGGACTAGCGGCTCAAGAGACCCAGTACTTC	CAISGSGLAAQETQYF
TRBV5-6	NA	TRBD2	TRBJ2-4	TGTGCCAGCAGCTTGGGCAGCGGGACCATTCAGTACTTC	CASSLGSGTIQYF
TRBV5-1	NA	NA	TRBJ1-4	TGCGCCAGCAGCTGGTCGGGGGAGGCTAATGAAAAACTGTTTTTT	CASSWSGEANEKLFF
TRBV27	NA	TRBD1	TRBJ1-1	TGTGCCAGCAGTCGGGACAGCATGAACACTGAAGCTTTCTTT	CASSRDSMNTEAFF
TRBV30	NA	TRBD2	TRBJ2-3	TGTGCCTGGAGACGGGGCACTGGCGGGAGACCAGATACGCAGTATTTT	CAWRRGTGGRPDTQYF
TRBV9	NA	NA	TRBJ2-6	TGTGCCAGCAGCGTAGCGGGACAAGGCGGCTCTGGGGCCAACGTCCTGACTTTC	CASSVAGQGGSGANVLTF
TRBV29-1	NA	TRBD1	TRBJ1-1	TGCAGCGTTAGGAGCCGGGACAGAAGAATGAACACTGAAGCTTTCTTT	CSVRSRDRRMNTEAFF
TRBV7-2	NA	TRBD1	TRBJ1-3	TGTGCCAGCAGCGTGTCCCAGGGGGCGAGTGGAAACACCATATATTTT	CASSVSQGASGNTIYF
TRBV7-9	NA	NA	TRBJ2-3	TGTGCCAGCAGCTCCCGGAGCATCACAGATACGCAGTATTTT	CASSSRSITDTQYF
TRBV7-9	NA	NA	TRBJ2-5	TGTGCCAGCAGCTTACTCTCGGCCCAGTACTTC	CASSLLSAQYF
TRBV5-4	NA	TRBD1	TRBJ1-3	TGTGCCAGCAGCTTGAAGGGGGCCCCCGGAAACACCATATATTTT	CASSLKGAPGNTIYF
TRBV5-6	NA	TRBD2	TRBJ2-1	TGTGCCAGCAGCGAGGGACTAGCGGGGGCGAGCTACAATGAGCAGTTCTTC	CASSEGLAGASYNEQFF
TRBV12-5	NA	TRBD1	TRBJ2-7	TGTGCTAGTGCCCTGGGGACAGGGTCTTACGAGCAGTACTTC	CASALGTGSYEQYF
TRBV5-6	NA	TRBD2	TRBJ2-5	TGTGCCAGCAGCAACCTAGCGGGAGGAGAGACCCAGTACTTC	CASSNLAGGETQYF
TRBV14	NA	NA	TRBJ2-7	TGTGCCAGCAGCCAAGCGGGCTACGAGCAGTACTTC	CASSQAGYEQYF
TRBV7-7	NA	NA	TRBJ2-2	TGTGCCAGCAGCTTAGTCCACAGCGGGGAGCTGTTTTTT	CASSLVHSGELFF
TRBV12-2	NA	NA	TRBJ2-7	TGTGCAAGTCGCAACGGGACTAGCGATCCCTTAGTTGGCTACGAGCAGTACTTC	CASRNGTSDPLVGYEQYF
TRBV5-1	NA	NA	TRBJ2-7	TGCGCCAGCAGCTTGAGTTCTAGCAGGGGCTACGAGCAGTACTTC	CASSLSSSRGYEQYF
TRBV7-2	NA	NA	TRBJ1-3	TGTGCCAGCAGCTTAGCTAGGACAGTTGGAAACACCATATATTTT	CASSLARTVGNTIYF
TRBV29-1	NA	TRBD1	TRBJ1-2	TGCAGCGTGACAGGGGACAGTGGCTACACCTTC	CSVTGDSGYTF
TRBV13	NA	NA	TRBJ1-1	TGTGCCAGCAGCTCCGGGACAACGAACACTGAAGCTTTCTTT	CASSSGTTNTEAFF
TRBV2	once	NA	TRBJ2-4	TGTGCCAGCAGTGATGGGCCAGATCTAGCCAAAAACATTCAGTACTTC	CASSDGPDLAKNIQYF
TRBV2	many	TRBD2	TRBJ2-1	TGTGCCACGGTTAAGACCGGGACTAGCGGGAGCCTAGGGCAGTTCTTC	CATVKTGTSGSLGQFF
TRBV7-2	NA	NA	TRBJ1-2	TGTGCCAGCAGCTTATTGTCGGGTTTTGATGGCTACACCTTC	CASSLLSGFDGYTF
TRBV18	NA	TRBD1	TRBJ2-7	TGTGCCAGCTCATCCGGACAGGGAGCCTACGAGCAGTACTTC	CASSSGQGAYEQYF
TRBV7-2	NA	TRBD1	TRBJ1-2	TGTGCCAGCAGCGAGAGACAGGGGAGTAGAGGCTACACCTTC	CASSERQGSRGYTF
TRBV7-2	NA	TRBD2	TRBJ2-4	TGTGCCAGCAGCTTAGCGCCCCGACTAGCGACAAACATTCAGTACTTC	CASSLAPRLATNIQYF
TRBV19	NA	TRBD2	TRBJ2-5	TGTGCCAGTAGAGCGGGAGGTAGCCAAGAGACCCAGTACTTC	CASRAGGSQETQYF
TRBV6-1	NA	NA	TRBJ2-7	TGTGCCAGCAGTGCGGAGGGGCCTACCTACGAGCAGTACTTC	CASSAEGPTYEQYF
TRBV19	medium-sized	NA	TRBJ1-6	TGTGCCAGCGATGTGGGGAGCTCCTATAATTCACCCCTCCACTTT	CASDVGSSYNSPLHF
TRBV10-3	NA	NA	TRBJ2-5	TGTGCCATCAGTGAGTCAGGGAGGGAGACCCAGTACTTC	CAISESGRETQYF
TRBV15	few	NA	TRBJ2-1	TGTGCCACCAGCAGCGGGGTCGGGAGTGTAAATGAGCAGTTCTTC	CATSSGVGSVNEQFF